The clone carrying this T cell receptor beta chain was picked up one time. Germline V gene data show CDR1 as SGHTA and CDR2 as FQGNSA. V lost 5 bases, J lost 1 base, and 14 bases lay in between. The CDR3 sequence is 15 residues long. The data belong to a study of technical replicates of blood from several donors. TCRdb's table, derived via immunoSEQ multiplex PCR, lists solely in-frame clones and lacks some. The sample includes fewer than 80,000 clones, roughly 90% of them seen just once. The source material was PBMCs. This TCR was sampled from a human donor in good health. Some clones in this sample may be carry-over from other donors' samples. The genes are TRBV7-2 and TRBJ2-5, with D tentatively TRBD1 (6 bases). CDR3 coding DNA: TGTGCCAGCAGCCAGGGGTCAGCGAGCCAAGAGACCCAGTACTTC. Its protein product is CASSQGSASQETQYF.